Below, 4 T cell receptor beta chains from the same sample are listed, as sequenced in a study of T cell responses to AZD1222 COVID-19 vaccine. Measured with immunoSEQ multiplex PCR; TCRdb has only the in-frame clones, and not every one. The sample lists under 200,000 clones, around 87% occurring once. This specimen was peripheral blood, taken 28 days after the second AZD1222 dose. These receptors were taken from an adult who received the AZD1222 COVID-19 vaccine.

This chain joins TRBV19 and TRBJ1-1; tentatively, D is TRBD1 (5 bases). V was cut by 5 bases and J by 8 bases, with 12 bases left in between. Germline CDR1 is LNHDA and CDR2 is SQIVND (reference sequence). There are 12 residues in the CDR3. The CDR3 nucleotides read TGTGCCAGTAGTGGCGGGGCGTCCGAAGCTTTCTTT. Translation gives CASSGGASEAFF.

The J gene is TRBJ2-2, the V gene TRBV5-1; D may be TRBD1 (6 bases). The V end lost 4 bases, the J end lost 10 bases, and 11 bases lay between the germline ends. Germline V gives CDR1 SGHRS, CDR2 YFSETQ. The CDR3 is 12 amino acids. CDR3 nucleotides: TGCGCCAGCAGCCCTGAGGGGGAGGAGCTGTTTTTT. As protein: CASSPEGEELFF.

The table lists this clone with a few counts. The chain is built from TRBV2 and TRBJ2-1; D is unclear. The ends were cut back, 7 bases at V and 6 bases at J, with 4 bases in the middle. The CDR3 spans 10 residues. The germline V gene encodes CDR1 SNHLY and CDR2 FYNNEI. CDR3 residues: CASMLNEQFF. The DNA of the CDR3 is TGTGCCAGCATGCTCAATGAGCAGTTCTTC.

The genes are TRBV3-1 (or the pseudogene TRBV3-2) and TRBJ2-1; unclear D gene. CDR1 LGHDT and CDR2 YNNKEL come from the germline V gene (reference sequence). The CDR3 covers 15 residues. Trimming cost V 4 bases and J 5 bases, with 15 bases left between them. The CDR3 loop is CASSPTAGGDNEQFF. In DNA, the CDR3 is TGTGCCAGCAGCCCAACGGCTGGTGGAGACAATGAGCAGTTCTTC.